The 25 T cell receptor beta chains listed next were all sequenced from one sample in a study of human T cells and chemical hapten exposure. Single cDNA molecules in the library carried unique molecular identifiers attached during preparation. TCRdb recomputed calls from the reads with MiXCR, one row per CDR3 protein. The data show over 600 distinct CDR3 sequences, approximately 86% seen once. Extraction yielded total RNA from whole blood (unfractionated). What was sequenced was whole blood. The receptors shown here come from a human donor with alopecia, or a healthy volunteer (not recorded which). Some clones in this sample may be carry-over from other donors' samples. This table probably holds off-target reads from a library built for another chain.

The chain links TRBV18 to TRBJ1-1, with D unresolved. V was trimmed by 6 bases and J by 5 bases, leaving 7 bases between them. Per the germline V gene, CDR1 is KGHSH and CDR2 is LQKENI. CDR3 length equals 11 residues. As DNA, the CDR3 is TGTGCCAGCTCCCACGGGACTGAAGCTTTCTTT. It is translated as CASSHGTEAFF.

This clonotype was seen a few times. The rearrangement joins TRBV5-5 to TRBJ1-1; no reliable D call. Germline CDR1 and CDR2: SGHKS and YYEKEE (reference sequence). The ends were cut back, 0 bases at V and 6 bases at J, with 15 bases in the middle. The CDR3 is 15 amino acids. CDR3 nucleotides: TGTGCCAGCAGCTTGGGCCAGCGGATCGGCGCTGAAGCTTTCTTT. It codes for CASSLGQRIGAEAFF.

This clonotype was observed a few times. The chain joins TRBV4-2 to TRBJ2-1; a weak D match, TRBD1 (5 bases). Trimming took off 2 bases at V and 9 bases at J, with 11 bases between the two ends. Germline CDR1 and CDR2: LGHNA and YNFKEQ. The CDR3 has 13 amino acids. CDR3: CASSQKGFSEQFF. The CDR3 DNA reads TGTGCCAGCAGCCAAAAGGGGTTCAGTGAGCAGTTCTTC.

The chain employs TRBV6-5 and TRBJ2-2; D ambiguous. CDR3 size: 13 residues. The germline gives CDR1 MNHEY, CDR2 SVGAGI. With 4 bases removed from V and 7 bases from J, the gap between germline ends came to 10 bases. In nucleotides, the CDR3 is TGTGCCAGCAGTTCAGATGGCGGCGGGGAGCTGTTTTTT. Its translation: CASSSDGGGELFF.

The sample holds a few counts of this clonotype. The CDR3 region has the DNA TGTGCCAGCAGTGGGGGGACAGTGAGGGGCGAGCAGTACTTC. Translated, it gives CASSGGTVRGEQYF. The V call is TRBV2, the J call TRBJ2-7, with 7 bases fitting TRBD1. Germline-derived CDR1 and CDR2 are SNHLY and FYNNEI. V dropped 4 bases and J dropped 6; count of bases not matched to a gene: 9. The CDR3 runs 14 residues.

V usage is TRBV11-2 and J usage is TRBJ2-3, with no clear D. The CDR3 has 14 amino acids. The germline gives CDR1 SGHAT, CDR2 FQNNGV. Trimming stripped 0 bases from V and 5 bases from J, with 9 bases between. The CDR3 reads CASSLDGGLDTQYF. The CDR3 bases are TGTGCCAGCAGCTTAGACGGCGGCTTAGATACGCAGTATTTT.

The chain combines TRBV12-3 or TRBV12-4 with TRBJ1-1, with 9 nucleotides matching TRBD1. The CDR3 loop spans 17 amino acids. The junction had 12 bases not matched to a gene; V was cut back by 7 bases and J by 0 bases. The CDR3: CASITGGVRGLNTEAFF. The CDR3 nucleotides read TGTGCCAGCATAACAGGGGGCGTCCGTGGCCTGAACACTGAAGCTTTCTTT.

This rearrangement joins TRBV7-8 to TRBJ1-6; a weak D match, TRBD1 (5 bases). The CDR3 totals 15 residues. V was trimmed by 2 bases and J by 5 bases, leaving 10 bases between them. Per germline, CDR1 SGHVS and CDR2 FQNEAQ. CDR3 DNA: TGTGCCAGCAGCTTAATTTCAGGGAATAATTCACCCCTCCACTTT. Translation gives CASSLISGNNSPLHF. The full variable domain, in which reference TRBV7-8 and TRBJ1-6 provide the parts outside the CDR3, is GAGVSQSPRYKVAKRGQDVALRCDPISGHVSLFWYQQALGQGPEFLTYFQNEAQLDKSGLPSDRFFAERPEGSVSTLKIQRTQQEDSAVYLCASSLISGNNSPLHFGNGTRLTVT.

This clonotype was observed once. The rearrangement joins TRBV12-5 to TRBJ1-1; D unresolved. The CDR3 extends over 12 amino acids. The V end lost 6 bases, the J end lost 1 base, and 6 bases lay between the germline ends. Germline loops: CDR1 LGHNT, CDR2 FRNRAP. CDR3 nucleotide sequence: TGTGCTAGTGGCTGGGGGAACACTGAAGCTTTCTTT. This sequence encodes CASGWGNTEAFF.

The V and J genes are TRBV4-1 and TRBJ2-7; D may be TRBD2 (5 bases). The CDR3 extends over 15 amino acids. Trimming removed 0 bases at V and 2 bases at J, with 11 bases between. Per germline, CDR1 MGHRA and CDR2 YSYEKL. CDR3 in DNA: TGCGCCAGCAGCCAAGAGGAAGCGGAAGCCTACGAGCAGTACTTC. Protein product: CASSQEEAEAYEQYF.

The V gene is TRBV13, the J gene TRBJ1-3, with a weak D call TRBD1 (6 bases). The CDR3 is made up of 15 amino acids. The germline gives CDR1 PRHDT, CDR2 FYEKMQ (reference sequence). Trimming cost V 2 bases and J 0 bases, with 8 bases left between them. The CDR3 DNA follows: TGTGCCAGCAGCTTAACGGACAGCTCTGGAAACACCATATATTTT. Protein product: CASSLTDSSGNTIYF.

The chain uses TRBV12-3 or TRBV12-4 and TRBJ2-3; 10 bases are shared with TRBD1. The ends lost 5 bases at V and 3 bases at J; junction bases unmatched: 8. The CDR3 runs 16 residues. CDR3 bases: TGTGCCAGCAGTCCACGGACAGGGGGAGGGACAGATACGCAGTATTTT. This sequence encodes CASSPRTGGGTDTQYF.

V gene TRBV5-1 combines with J gene TRBJ2-1; TRBD2 matches 13 bases. CDR3 length: 16 amino acids. Germline CDR1 is SGHRS and CDR2 is YFSETQ. Trimming removed 3 bases from V and 4 bases from J; junction bases left unmatched: 4. CDR3 in amino acids: CASSWGTSGKYNEQFF. The DNA of the CDR3 is TGCGCCAGCAGCTGGGGGACTAGCGGGAAATACAATGAGCAGTTCTTC.

This clonotype was picked up one time. This chain uses TRBV7-9 with TRBJ1-2; no firm D call. V lost 1 base to trimming and J lost 0 bases, with 9 bases between them. Germline V gene sequence: CDR1 SEHNR, CDR2 FQNEAQ (reference sequence). The CDR3 runs to 15 residues. The CDR3 region has the DNA TGTGCCAGCAGCTTAGGCACACCCCCTAACTATGGCTACACCTTC. This codes for CASSLGTPPNYGYTF. Based on the CDR3 plus reference TRBV7-9 and TRBJ1-2, the full variable domain is DTGVSQNPRHKITKRGQNVTFRCDPISEHNRLYWYRQTLGQGPEFLTYFQNEAQLEKSRLLSDRFSAERPKGSFSTLEIQRTEQGDSAMYLCASSLGTPPNYGYTFGSGTRLTVV.

This chain links TRBV5-1 with TRBJ2-4; 12 positions agree with TRBD2. Unmatched junction bases numbered 6, after V lost 2 bases and J lost 3 bases. In germline, CDR1 is SGHRS, CDR2 YFSETQ. The CDR3 runs to 17 residues. The chain's CDR3 is CASSLLAGGMGKNIQYF. DNA of the CDR3: TGCGCCAGCAGCTTACTAGCGGGAGGAATGGGCAAAAACATTCAGTACTTC.

This clonotype was picked up one time. This chain joins TRBV20-1 and TRBJ1-2; 8 positions agree with TRBD1. CDR3 size: 13 residues. V was pared by 5 bases and J by 3 bases, with 5 bases of the junction left unmatched. CDR1 is DFQATT, CDR2 SNEGSKA, per germline (reference sequence). This CDR3 is CSAGQGFYYGYTF. As DNA, the CDR3 is TGCAGTGCTGGACAGGGCTTCTACTATGGCTACACCTTC.

The chain combines TRBV5-5 with TRBJ2-6; no clear D gene. The CDR3 covers 16 residues. Germline V gene sequence: CDR1 SGHKS, CDR2 YYEKEE (reference sequence). Trimming cost V 5 bases and J 0 bases, with 12 bases left between them. The DNA of the CDR3 is TGTGCCAGCAGTCCCGGGCCGCTCTCTGGGGCCAACGTCCTGACTTTC. Translating gives CASSPGPLSGANVLTF.

V gene TRBV20-1 combines with J gene TRBJ2-3; the D call may be TRBD1 or TRBD2 (6 bases each). The germline V and J ends were trimmed by 6 bases and 4 bases, with 20 bases remaining between them. This CDR3 region has 15 residues. Germline V gene data show CDR1 as DFQATT and CDR2 as SNEGSKA (reference sequence). The CDR3 loop reads CSAPSWGAVSDTQYF. Written as DNA, the CDR3 is TGCAGTGCCCCCTCCTGGGGGGCGGTGTCAGATACGCAGTATTTT.

The rearrangement links TRBV12-3 or TRBV12-4 to TRBJ2-7; TRBD1 matches at 9 bases. Trimming took 5 bases from V and 5 from J; bases not matched to a gene: 4. CDR3 length equals 13 residues. CDR3 in amino acids: CASSRTGAHEQYF. CDR3 in DNA: TGTGCCAGCAGTCGGACAGGGGCCCACGAGCAGTACTTC.

The chain links TRBV29-1 to TRBJ2-7, with TRBD1 matching over 9 bases. This CDR3 has 13 residues. Germline V CDR1 and CDR2: SQVTM, ANQGSEA. With V trimmed by 6 bases and J by 8 bases, 11 bases remained unmatched. CDR3 loop: CSVRTGEGLQQYF. CDR3 sequence (DNA): TGCAGCGTGCGGACAGGGGAAGGTCTCCAGCAGTACTTC.

The V call is TRBV4-3, the J call TRBJ2-1; 7 bases map to TRBD1. This CDR3 is built from 19 residues. CDR1 and CDR2 from the germline V gene are LGHNA and YSLEER. V was clipped by 4 bases and J by 1 base; unmatched bases: 16. CDR3 sequence (DNA): TGCGCCAGCAGCCCCGTTGCTGACAGGTCCAGGGGGTCCTACAATGAGCAGTTCTTC. Protein product: CASSPVADRSRGSYNEQFF.

The chain uses TRBV27 and TRBJ1-5; 8 bases map to TRBD1. The CDR3 sequence is 14 residues long. V lost 5 bases, J lost 7 bases, and 7 bases stayed unmatched. Germline CDR1 reads MNHEY; CDR2 reads SMNVEV (reference sequence). The CDR3 here is CASSGTGKGQPQHF. As DNA, the CDR3 is TGTGCCAGCAGTGGGACAGGAAAGGGCCAGCCCCAGCATTTT.

The chain combines TRBV27 with TRBJ2-7; tentative D call: TRBD1 (7 bases). Trimming removed 3 bases at V and 3 bases at J, with 12 bases between. CDR1 and CDR2 from the germline V gene are MNHEY and SMNVEV (reference sequence). This CDR3 comprises 14 residues. The CDR3 DNA sequence: TGTGCCAGCAGTTTCTCGCAGGGGGGCTACGAGCAGTACTTC. Amino acids: CASSFSQGGYEQYF.

V usage is TRBV7-2 and J usage is TRBJ2-5; a possible D gene is TRBD1 (5 bases). V was pared by 5 bases and J by 5 bases, with 27 bases between. The CDR3 sequence is 18 residues long. Germline V lookup: CDR1 SGHTA, CDR2 FQGNSA. CDR3 coding DNA: TGTGCCAGCAGCACCCGAGGTCTCTCCACAGGCAATGTGGAGACCCAGTACTTC. The encoded protein is CASSTRGLSTGNVETQYF.

The chain carries TRBV2 and TRBJ2-7; weak D call: TRBD2 (6 bases). V dropped 2 bases and J dropped 5 bases, with 16 bases sitting between them. CDR3 length: 15 residues. Per germline, CDR1 SNHLY and CDR2 FYNNEI. CDR3 sequence reads: CASSEMTRGGHEQYF. CDR3 coding DNA: TGTGCCAGCAGTGAAATGACTAGAGGAGGGCACGAGCAGTACTTC.